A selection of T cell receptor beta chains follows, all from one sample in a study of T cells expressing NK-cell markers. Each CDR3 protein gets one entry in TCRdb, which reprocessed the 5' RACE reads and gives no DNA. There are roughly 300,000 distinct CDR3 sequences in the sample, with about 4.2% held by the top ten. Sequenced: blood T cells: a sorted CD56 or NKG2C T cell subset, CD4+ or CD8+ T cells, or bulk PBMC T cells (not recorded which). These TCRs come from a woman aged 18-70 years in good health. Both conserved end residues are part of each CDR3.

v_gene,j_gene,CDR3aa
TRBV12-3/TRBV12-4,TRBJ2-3,CASSHRQGTDTQYF
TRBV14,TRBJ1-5,CASSQAWDSNQPQHF
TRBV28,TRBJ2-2,CASSFRAGVPGELFF
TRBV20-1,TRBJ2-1,CSAKTGQAVRLGNEQFF
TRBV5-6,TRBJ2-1,CASSFTSGSKNNEQFF
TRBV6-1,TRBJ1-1,CASTLSILNTEAFF
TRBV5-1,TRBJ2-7,CASSLGGTGTHEQYF
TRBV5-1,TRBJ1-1,CASSLLPGTNTEAFF
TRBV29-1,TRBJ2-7,CSVRGGYEQYF
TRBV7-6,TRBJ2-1,CASSSTPMGGNEQFF
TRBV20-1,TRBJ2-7,CSAIRAGGSGEQYF
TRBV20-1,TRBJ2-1,CSAKTGRDRFF
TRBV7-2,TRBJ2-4,CASSQLGGKYF
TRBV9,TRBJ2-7,CASSVGSGRSYEQYF
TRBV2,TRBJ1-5,CASKDRRNSNQPQHF
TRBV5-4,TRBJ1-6,CASSLQGAGYNSPLHF
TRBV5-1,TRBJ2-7,CASSLREAGEQYF
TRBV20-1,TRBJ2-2,CSAWASGAAGELFF
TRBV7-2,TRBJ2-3,CASSKAGFQYF
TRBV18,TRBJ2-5,CASSPQAYPGETQYF
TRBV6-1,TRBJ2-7,CASSRGLAGEGEQYF
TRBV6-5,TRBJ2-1,CASSYYGQGNEQFF
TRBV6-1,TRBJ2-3,CASSPGTSATDTQYF
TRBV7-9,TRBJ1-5,CASSLGPYQPQHF
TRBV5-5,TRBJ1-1,CASSLGDLTEAFF
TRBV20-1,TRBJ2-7,CSARQGPSYEQYF
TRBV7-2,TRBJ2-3,CASSTSRRGGGTDTQYF
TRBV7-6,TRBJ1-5,CASSGGSIGQPQHF
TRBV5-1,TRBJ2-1,CANSPEGTGAFF
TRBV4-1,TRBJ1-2,CASSQEGTGYTF
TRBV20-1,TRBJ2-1,CSAPQAGGNEQFF